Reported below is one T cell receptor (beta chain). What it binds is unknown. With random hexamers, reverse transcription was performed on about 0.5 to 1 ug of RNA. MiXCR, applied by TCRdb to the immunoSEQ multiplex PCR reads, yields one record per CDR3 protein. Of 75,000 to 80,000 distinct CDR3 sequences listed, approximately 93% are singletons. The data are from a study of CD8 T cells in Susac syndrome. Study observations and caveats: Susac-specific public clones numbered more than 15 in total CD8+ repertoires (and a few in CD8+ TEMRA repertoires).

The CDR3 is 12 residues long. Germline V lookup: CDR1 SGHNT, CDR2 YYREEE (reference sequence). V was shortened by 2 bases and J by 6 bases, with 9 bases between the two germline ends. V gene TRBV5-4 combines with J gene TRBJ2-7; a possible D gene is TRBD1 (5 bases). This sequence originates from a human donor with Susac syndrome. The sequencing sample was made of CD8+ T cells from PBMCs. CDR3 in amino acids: CASSFQGGEQYF. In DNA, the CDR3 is TGTGCCAGCAGCTTCCAGGGTGGCGAGCAGTACTTC.